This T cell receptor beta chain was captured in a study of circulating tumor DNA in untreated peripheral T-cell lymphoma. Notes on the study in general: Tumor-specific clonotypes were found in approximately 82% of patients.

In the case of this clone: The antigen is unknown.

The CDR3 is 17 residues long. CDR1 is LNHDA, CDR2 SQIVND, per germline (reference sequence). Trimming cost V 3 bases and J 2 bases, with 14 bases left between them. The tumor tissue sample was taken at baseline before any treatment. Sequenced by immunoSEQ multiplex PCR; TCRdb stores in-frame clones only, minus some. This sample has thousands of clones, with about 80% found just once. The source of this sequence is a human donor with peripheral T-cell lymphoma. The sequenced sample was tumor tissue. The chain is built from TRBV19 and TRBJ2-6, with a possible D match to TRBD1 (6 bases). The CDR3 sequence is CASSILPQGTGANVLTF. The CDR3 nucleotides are TGTGCCAGTAGTATCCTTCCACAGGGAACTGGGGCCAACGTCCTGACTTTC.